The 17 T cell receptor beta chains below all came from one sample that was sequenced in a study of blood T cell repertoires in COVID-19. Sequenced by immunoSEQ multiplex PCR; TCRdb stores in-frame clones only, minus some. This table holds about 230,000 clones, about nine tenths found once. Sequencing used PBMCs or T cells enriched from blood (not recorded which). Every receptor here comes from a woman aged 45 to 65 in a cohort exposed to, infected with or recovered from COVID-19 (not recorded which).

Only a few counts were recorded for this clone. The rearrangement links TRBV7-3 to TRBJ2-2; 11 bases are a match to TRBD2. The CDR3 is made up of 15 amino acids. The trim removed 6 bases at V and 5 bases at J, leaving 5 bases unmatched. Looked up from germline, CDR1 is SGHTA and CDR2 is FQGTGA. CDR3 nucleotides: TGTGCCAGCAGACCGACTAGCGGGGTTACCGGGGAGCTGTTTTTT. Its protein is CASRPTSGVTGELFF.

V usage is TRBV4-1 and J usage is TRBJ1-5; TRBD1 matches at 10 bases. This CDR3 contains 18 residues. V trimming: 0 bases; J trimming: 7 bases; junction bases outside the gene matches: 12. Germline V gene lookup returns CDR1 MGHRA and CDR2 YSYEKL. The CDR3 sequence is CASSQDQAGTGVLQPQHF. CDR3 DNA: TGCGCCAGCAGCCAAGACCAGGCTGGGACAGGGGTTTTGCAGCCCCAGCATTTT.

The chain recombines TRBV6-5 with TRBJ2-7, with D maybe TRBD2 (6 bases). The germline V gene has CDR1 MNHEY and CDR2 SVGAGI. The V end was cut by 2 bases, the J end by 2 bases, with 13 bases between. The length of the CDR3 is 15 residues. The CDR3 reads CASSYGSGDPYEQYF. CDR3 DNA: TGTGCCAGCAGTTACGGTTCGGGGGATCCCTACGAGCAGTACTTC.

The CDR3 region is CASGSQGEGQPQHF. In nucleotides, the CDR3 is TGTGCCAGTGGATCACAGGGGGAAGGTCAGCCCCAGCATTTT. V is TRBV19 and J is TRBJ1-5; 8 bases align to TRBD1. In germline, CDR1 is LNHDA, CDR2 SQIVND (reference sequence). The CDR3 is 14 residues long. The J segment lost 6 bases and the V segment lost 8 bases, leaving 9 bases of the junction unmatched.

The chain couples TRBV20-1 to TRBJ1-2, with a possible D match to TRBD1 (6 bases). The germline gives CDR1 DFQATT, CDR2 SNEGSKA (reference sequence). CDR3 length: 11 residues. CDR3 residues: CSLTGDYGYTF. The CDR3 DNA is TGCAGCTTGACAGGCGACTATGGCTACACCTTC.

The CDR3 sequence is CASSLPGQGAVGELFF. The CDR3, as DNA: TGTGCCAGCAGTTTACCGGGACAGGGGGCTGTCGGGGAGCTGTTTTTT. The gene calls are TRBV28 and TRBJ2-2, with TRBD1 matching 12 bases. This CDR3 contains 16 residues. Germline-derived CDR1 and CDR2 are MDHEN and SYDVKM. The V segment lost 2 bases and the J segment 7 bases; nucleotides outside the gene matches: 5.

The CDR3 spells CAISGGAERGGGNTQYF. The CDR3 region has the DNA TGTGCCATCAGTGGAGGGGCCGAGCGGGGCGGGGGAAATACGCAGTATTTT. V usage is TRBV10-3 and J usage is TRBJ2-3, with TRBD2 matching 7 bases. The germline V gene has CDR1 ENHRY and CDR2 SYGVKD. This CDR3 region has 17 residues. J was trimmed by 7 bases and V by 4 bases; bases with no gene match: 17.

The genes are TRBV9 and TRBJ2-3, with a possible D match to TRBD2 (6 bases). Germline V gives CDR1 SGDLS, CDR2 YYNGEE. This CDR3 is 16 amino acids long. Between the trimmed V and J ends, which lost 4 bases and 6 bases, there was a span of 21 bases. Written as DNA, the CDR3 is TGTGCCAGCAGCCCCCGGGTGGGGACTGAGGGGGATACGCAGTATTTT. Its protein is CASSPRVGTEGDTQYF.

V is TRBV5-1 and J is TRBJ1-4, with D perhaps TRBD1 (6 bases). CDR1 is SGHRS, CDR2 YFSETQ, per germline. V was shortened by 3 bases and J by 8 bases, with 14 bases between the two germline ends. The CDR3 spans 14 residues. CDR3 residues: CASSSGVLGEKLFF. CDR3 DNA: TGCGCCAGCAGCTCAGGGGTTCTCGGAGAAAAACTGTTTTTT.

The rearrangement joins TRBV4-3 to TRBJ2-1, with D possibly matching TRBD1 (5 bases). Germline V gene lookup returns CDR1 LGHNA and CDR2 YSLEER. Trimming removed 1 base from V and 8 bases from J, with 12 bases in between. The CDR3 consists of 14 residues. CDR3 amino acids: CASSQVGQVHEQFF. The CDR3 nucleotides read TGCGCCAGCAGCCAAGTGGGGCAAGTCCATGAGCAGTTCTTC.

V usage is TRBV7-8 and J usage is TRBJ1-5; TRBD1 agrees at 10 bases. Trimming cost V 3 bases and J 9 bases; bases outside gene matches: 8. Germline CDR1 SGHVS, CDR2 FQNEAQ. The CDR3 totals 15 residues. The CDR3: CASSLAGTGAGPQHF. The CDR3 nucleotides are TGTGCCAGCAGCTTGGCCGGGACAGGGGCTGGGCCCCAGCATTTT.

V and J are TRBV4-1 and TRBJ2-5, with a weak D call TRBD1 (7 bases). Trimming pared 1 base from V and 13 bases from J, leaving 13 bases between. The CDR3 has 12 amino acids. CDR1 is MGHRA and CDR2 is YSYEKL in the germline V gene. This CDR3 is CASSQGGGGRYF. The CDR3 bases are TGCGCCAGCAGCCAAGGAGGAGGGGGCCGGTACTTC.

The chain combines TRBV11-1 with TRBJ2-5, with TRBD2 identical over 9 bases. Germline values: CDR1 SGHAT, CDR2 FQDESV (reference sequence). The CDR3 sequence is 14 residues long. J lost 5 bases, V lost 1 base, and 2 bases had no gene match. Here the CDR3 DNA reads TGTGCCAGCAGCTTAGGCGCGGGGGGGGAGACCCAGTACTTC. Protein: CASSLGAGGETQYF.

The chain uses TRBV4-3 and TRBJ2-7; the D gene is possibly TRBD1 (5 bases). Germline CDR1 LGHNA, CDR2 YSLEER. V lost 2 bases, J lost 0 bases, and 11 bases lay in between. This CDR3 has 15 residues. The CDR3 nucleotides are TGCGCCAGCAGCCAACTGACAGAAGCCTCCTACGAGCAGTACTTC. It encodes CASSQLTEASYEQYF.

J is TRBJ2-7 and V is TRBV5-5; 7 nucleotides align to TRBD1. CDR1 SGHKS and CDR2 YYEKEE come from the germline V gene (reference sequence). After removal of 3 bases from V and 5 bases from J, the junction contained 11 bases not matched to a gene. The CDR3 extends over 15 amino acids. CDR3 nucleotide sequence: TGTGCCAGCAGCTGGGCTAAGACAGGGCGGGACGAGCAGTACTTC. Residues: CASSWAKTGRDEQYF.

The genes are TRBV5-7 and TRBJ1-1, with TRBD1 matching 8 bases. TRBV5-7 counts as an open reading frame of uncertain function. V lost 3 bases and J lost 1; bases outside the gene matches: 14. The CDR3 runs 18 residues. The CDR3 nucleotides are TGTGCCAGCAGCTCGAGATTGGACAGGGCTGACAGGAACACTGAAGCTTTCTTT. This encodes CASSSRLDRADRNTEAFF.

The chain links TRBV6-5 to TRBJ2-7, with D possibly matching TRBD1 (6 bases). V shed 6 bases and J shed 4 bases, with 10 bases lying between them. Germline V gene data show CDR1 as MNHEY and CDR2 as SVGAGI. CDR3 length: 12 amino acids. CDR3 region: CASSRQGYEQYF. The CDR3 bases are TGTGCCAGCAGCCGCCAGGGGTACGAGCAGTACTTC.